One and the same sample provided the 26 T cell receptor beta chains below, sequenced in a study of control samples from healthy donors and cancer patients. Sequenced by immunoSEQ multiplex PCR; TCRdb stores in-frame clones only, minus some. The top ten hold 9.5% of the sample, which has 65,000 to 80,000 clones, around 86% seen once. The sample was PBMCs. These receptors all come from a woman in her forties or fifties with colorectal cancer.

The chain recombines TRBV7-2 with TRBJ2-3; perhaps TRBD2 as D (6 bases). V was pared by 1 base and J by 7 bases, with 9 bases between. Germline CDR1 reads SGHTA; CDR2 reads FQGNSA. The CDR3 spans 13 residues. The CDR3 reads CASSLGDLNTQYF. The CDR3 nucleotides are TGTGCCAGCAGCTTAGGGGACTTAAATACGCAGTATTTT.

The CDR3 is CAWTRDFQETQYF. Written as DNA, the CDR3 is TGTGCCTGGACCCGGGACTTCCAAGAGACCCAGTACTTC. The V gene is TRBV30, the J gene TRBJ2-5; the D gene is possibly TRBD2 (6 bases). CDR1 and CDR2 from the germline V gene are GTSNPN and SVGIG (reference sequence). CDR3 size: 13 residues. V was cut by 4 bases and J by 1 base, with 10 bases left in between.

This sequence joins TRBV19 and TRBJ2-2; 7 bases line up with TRBD1. CDR3 size: 14 residues. The junction had 5 bases not matched to a gene; V was cut back by 7 bases and J by 3 bases. CDR1 LNHDA and CDR2 SQIVND come from the germline V gene (reference sequence). For the CDR3, the DNA is TGTGCCAGTACCCCGGGACAGCACACCGGGGAGCTGTTTTTT. Its translation is CASTPGQHTGELFF.

The chain combines TRBV6-5 with TRBJ1-3; 9 bases are a match to TRBD1. The CDR3 length is 15 residues. The germline gives CDR1 MNHEY, CDR2 SVGAGI. Germline trimming cut 10 bases from V and 4 bases from J; bases unmatched to any gene: 11. In DNA form, the CDR3 reads TGTGCCACTGAGAGAGGGACAGGGTGGGGAAACACCATATATTTT. This gives the protein CATERGTGWGNTIYF.

The J gene is TRBJ1-1, the V gene TRBV5-6; D possibly corresponds to TRBD1 (6 bases). The ends were cut back, 1 base at V and 3 bases at J, with 10 bases in the middle. Looked up from germline, CDR1 is SGHDT and CDR2 is YYEEEE. The CDR3 runs to 14 residues. The CDR3 DNA follows: TGTGCCAGCAGCTTGCTGGGGGGCTACACTGAAGCTTTCTTT. Protein product: CASSLLGGYTEAFF.

V gene TRBV6-6 combines with J gene TRBJ1-2, with 7 bases aligning to TRBD1. V shed 5 bases and J 8 bases; nucleotides not matched to a gene: 20. CDR1 is MNHNY, CDR2 SVGAGI, per germline (reference sequence). CDR3 length: 17 residues. This chain's CDR3 is CASSPSGVPTGAEGYTF. In nucleotides, the CDR3 is TGTGCCAGCAGTCCCAGTGGGGTCCCCACAGGGGCCGAGGGCTACACCTTC.

V usage is TRBV18 and J usage is TRBJ2-5; no clear D. Germline V gene data show CDR1 as KGHSH and CDR2 as LQKENI. V dropped 1 base and J dropped 0 bases, with 6 bases sitting between them. CDR3 length: 14 residues. CDR3 in amino acids: CASSPQEYQETQYF. In DNA, the CDR3 is TGTGCCAGCTCACCACAGGAGTACCAAGAGACCCAGTACTTC.

The V gene is TRBV9, the J gene TRBJ2-3; 7 bases match TRBD1. The V and J ends lost 2 bases and 2 bases, in that order; junction bases with no gene match: 2. This CDR3 comprises 14 residues. Looked up from germline, CDR1 is SGDLS and CDR2 is YYNGEE. The CDR3 DNA sequence: TGTGCCAGCAGCGTGGACAGGCACACAGATACGCAGTATTTT. It is translated as CASSVDRHTDTQYF. The whole variable domain, remainder taken from reference TRBV9 and TRBJ2-3, is DSGVTQTPKHLITATGQRVTLRCSPRSGDLSVYWYQQSLDQGLQFLIQYYNGEERAKGNILERFSAQQFPDLHSELNLSSLELGDSALYFCASSVDRHTDTQYFGPGTRLTVL.

The V and J genes are TRBV5-1 and TRBJ2-2, with D possibly TRBD2 on 6 matching bases. The germline V gene has CDR1 SGHRS and CDR2 YFSETQ. Trimming pared 0 bases from V and 1 base from J, leaving 7 bases between. The CDR3 is 15 amino acids. The CDR3 here is CASSLVRENTGELFF. The CDR3 coding sequence is TGCGCCAGCAGCTTGGTGCGGGAGAACACCGGGGAGCTGTTTTTT.

V and J are TRBV14 and TRBJ2-5; the match to TRBD2 covers 9 bases. This CDR3 is built from 17 residues. The trim removed 4 bases at V and 1 base at J, leaving 10 bases unmatched. In germline, CDR1 is SGHDN, CDR2 FVKESK. The DNA of the CDR3 is TGTGCCAGCAGCCCACGGCGCGGGGGGGCGAGCCAAGAGACCCAGTACTTC. Amino acid sequence: CASSPRRGGASQETQYF.

The V call is TRBV10-3, the J call TRBJ2-1, with D tentatively TRBD1 (5 bases). Germline loops: CDR1 ENHRY, CDR2 SYGVKD. CDR3 size: 16 residues. V was clipped by 2 bases and J by 7 bases, with 18 bases between them. The CDR3 protein is CAISEQTARPGNEQFF. The DNA for the CDR3 is TGTGCCATCAGTGAGCAGACAGCCCGCCCAGGTAATGAGCAGTTCTTC.

V is TRBV7-2 and J is TRBJ2-3; tentative D call: TRBD1 (6 bases). From germline, CDR1 is SGHTA and CDR2 FQGNSA. With 10 bases removed from V and 3 bases from J, the gap between germline ends came to 17 bases. The CDR3 is 14 residues long. CDR3 sequence reads: CATITDRGTDTQYF. CDR3 in DNA: TGTGCCACAATTACAGATAGGGGGACAGATACGCAGTATTTT.

This clone is a singleton in its sample. CDR3 sequence reads: CASSFTSGGAPYAQYF. CDR3 sequence (DNA): TGTGCCAGCAGTTTTACTAGCGGGGGGGCTCCTTATGCCCAGTACTTC. The genes are TRBV28 and TRBJ2-5; TRBD2 aligns across 13 bases. The V gene end was trimmed by 3 bases and the J gene end by 9 bases; junction bases not matched to a gene: 10. In germline, CDR1 is MDHEN, CDR2 SYDVKM. CDR3 length equals 16 residues.

The chain links TRBV11-1 to TRBJ1-5, with a tentative D call TRBD1 (5 bases). CDR3 length: 12 amino acids. V lost 5 bases and J 10 bases, leaving 12 bases between the germline ends. The germline V gene encodes CDR1 SGHAT and CDR2 FQDESV (reference sequence). Here the CDR3 DNA reads TGTGCCAGCAGCCTAAGACAGCCCCCCCAGCATTTT. It codes for CASSLRQPPQHF.

V gene TRBV7-2 combines with J gene TRBJ1-1; D perhaps matches TRBD1 (6 bases). V dropped 5 bases and J dropped 3 bases, with 16 bases sitting between them. There are 15 residues in the CDR3. Per germline, CDR1 SGHTA and CDR2 FQGNSA. CDR3 sequence: CASSRPIGQHTEAFF. The CDR3 DNA follows: TGTGCCAGCAGCCGCCCCATTGGACAGCACACTGAAGCTTTCTTT.

This clone was seen once. V is TRBV28 and J is TRBJ2-5; TRBD2 matches 10 bases. This CDR3 comprises 15 residues. Germline-derived CDR1 and CDR2 are MDHEN and SYDVKM. V trimming: 5 bases; J trimming: 5 bases; junction bases outside the gene matches: 8. CDR3 loop: CASSPAGGLRETQYF. CDR3 nucleotides: TGTGCCAGCAGTCCAGCGGGGGGGCTACGGGAGACCCAGTACTTC. Based on the CDR3 plus reference TRBV28 and TRBJ2-5, the full variable domain is DVKVTQSSRYLVKRTGEKVFLECVQDMDHENMFWYRQDPGLGLRLIYFSYDVKMKEKGDIPEGYSVSREKKERFSLILESASTNQTSMYLCASSPAGGLRETQYFGPGTRLLVL.

The genes are TRBV6-1 and TRBJ1-6, with 7 bases lining up with TRBD1. From germline, CDR1 is MNHNS and CDR2 SASEGT. The J segment lost 7 bases and the V segment lost 2 bases, leaving 5 bases of the junction unmatched. The CDR3 loop spans 15 amino acids. Here the CDR3 DNA reads TGTGCCAGCAGTGAACGGACAGGCAGAAATTCACCCCTCCACTTT. As protein: CASSERTGRNSPLHF.

This chain connects TRBV5-5 to TRBJ2-7, with D tentatively TRBD2 (5 bases). In germline, CDR1 is SGHKS, CDR2 YYEKEE (reference sequence). This CDR3 has 14 amino acids. V shed 0 bases and J shed 4 bases, with 11 bases lying between them. CDR3 region: CASSLVGGLYEQYV. CDR3 DNA sequence: TGTGCCAGCAGCTTGGTCGGAGGCTTATACGAGCAGTACGTC.

In DNA, the CDR3 is TGTGCCAGCAGTGATTCTTGGGGGGCCCAAAATCAGCCCCAGCATTTT. Its protein is CASSDSWGAQNQPQHF. The chain recombines TRBV6-1 with TRBJ1-5, with a tentative D call TRBD1 (6 bases). Germline V CDR1 and CDR2: MNHNS, SASEGT. This CDR3 is built from 16 residues. V gave up 3 bases and J gave up 4 bases, with 16 bases separating them.

This chain's CDR3 is CAISEPDRGREQYV. In DNA form, the CDR3 reads TGTGCCATCAGTGAGCCCGACAGGGGACGAGAGCAGTACGTC. V and J are TRBV10-3 and TRBJ2-7, with 8 nucleotides matching TRBD1. This CDR3 region has 14 residues. With V trimmed by 2 bases and J by 7 bases, 7 bases remained unmatched. Germline V lookup: CDR1 ENHRY, CDR2 SYGVKD.

The chain uses TRBV2 and TRBJ1-5; D remains ambiguous. Germline V gene data show CDR1 as SNHLY and CDR2 as FYNNEI. This CDR3 spans 15 amino acids. V was clipped by 5 bases and J by 2 bases, with 13 bases between them. CDR3 nucleotide sequence: TGTGCCAGCAGTAGACTAGAGAAGGGCAATCAGCCCCAGCATTTT. Translating it yields CASSRLEKGNQPQHF.

The chain employs TRBV12-5 and TRBJ2-1; TRBD2 might be the D (5 bases). V lost 4 bases and J lost 6, with 13 bases in between. The germline V gene encodes CDR1 LGHNT and CDR2 FRNRAP. The CDR3 has 14 residues. The DNA of the CDR3 is TGTGCTAGTGGTTCCTGGGAGTCCCGCAATGAGCAGTTCTTC. It specifies CASGSWESRNEQFF.

The rearrangement joins TRBV30 to TRBJ2-7; D might be TRBD1 (5 bases). CDR3 length equals 16 residues. V dropped 0 bases and J dropped 3 bases, with 18 bases sitting between them. Germline-derived CDR1 and CDR2 are GTSNPN and SVGIG (reference sequence). The chain's CDR3 is CAWSVGVSPPFYEQYV. The CDR3 bases are TGTGCCTGGAGTGTAGGGGTTAGTCCGCCTTTCTACGAGCAGTACGTC.

The chain uses TRBV6-2 or TRBV6-3 and TRBJ1-2; no reliable D call. The germline V and J ends were trimmed by 5 bases and 4 bases, with 17 bases remaining between them. Germline V CDR1 and CDR2: MNHEY, SVGEGT. This CDR3 spans 15 amino acids. The DNA of the CDR3 is TGTGCCAGCAGTAGCTGGACCCGACGGACCTATGGCTACACCTTC. Its protein is CASSSWTRRTYGYTF.

The chain recombines TRBV5-1 with TRBJ1-2; TRBD1 matches at 8 bases. The J segment lost 0 bases and the V segment lost 0 bases, leaving 10 bases of the junction unmatched. The length of the CDR3 is 18 residues. Germline values: CDR1 SGHRS, CDR2 YFSETQ. The CDR3 DNA sequence: TGCGCCAGCAGCTTGGCTGAACAGGGGGGGAAATCTAACTATGGCTACACCTTC. This encodes CASSLAEQGGKSNYGYTF.

The chain employs TRBV21-1 and TRBJ1-3; the tabulated D call, TRBD1, remains unverified against the DNA. TRBV21-1 is listed as a pseudogene. The CDR3 is 18 amino acids. The CDR3 is CATKLDRDSHFSGNTIYF. The CDR3 DNA follows: TGTGCCACCAAACTCGATCGGGACAGCCACTTCTCTGGAAACACCATATATTTT.